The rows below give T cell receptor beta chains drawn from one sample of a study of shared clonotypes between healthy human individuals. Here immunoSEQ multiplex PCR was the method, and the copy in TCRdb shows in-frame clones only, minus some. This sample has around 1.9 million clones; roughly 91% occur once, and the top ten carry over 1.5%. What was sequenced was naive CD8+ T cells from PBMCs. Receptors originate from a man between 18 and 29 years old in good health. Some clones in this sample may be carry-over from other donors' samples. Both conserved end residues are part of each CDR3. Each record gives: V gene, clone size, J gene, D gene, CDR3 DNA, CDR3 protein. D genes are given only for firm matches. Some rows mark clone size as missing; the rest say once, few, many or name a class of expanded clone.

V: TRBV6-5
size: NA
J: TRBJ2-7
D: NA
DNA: TGTGCCAGCAGACGTGGAGGGATTGACGAGCAGTACTTC
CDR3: CASRRGGIDEQYF

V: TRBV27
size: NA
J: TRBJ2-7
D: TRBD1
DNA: TGTGCCAGCAGTACCTCCCGGGACAGGGGTTACGAGCAGTACTTC
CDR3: CASSTSRDRGYEQYF

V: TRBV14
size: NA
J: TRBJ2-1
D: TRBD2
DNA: TGTGCCAGCAGCCACTTTAGCGGGAGAGGTCAGACTGAGCAGTTCTTC
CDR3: CASSHFSGRGQTEQFF

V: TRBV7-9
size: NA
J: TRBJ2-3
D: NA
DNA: TGTGCCGGATTTAATGCCAGGGGCACAGATACGCAGTATTTT
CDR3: CAGFNARGTDTQYF

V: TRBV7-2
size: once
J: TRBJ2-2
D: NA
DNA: TGTGCCAGCAGCCCCCGGGGCACCGGGGAGCTGTTTTTT
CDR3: CASSPRGTGELFF

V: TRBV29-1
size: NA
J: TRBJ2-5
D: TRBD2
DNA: TGCGGGGGATCTAGCGGGTACAAAGAGACCCAGTACTTC
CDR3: CGGSSGYKETQYF

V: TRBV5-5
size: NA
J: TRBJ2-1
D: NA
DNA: TGTGCCAGCAGCCCCAGAATCAATGAGCAGTTCTTC
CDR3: CASSPRINEQFF

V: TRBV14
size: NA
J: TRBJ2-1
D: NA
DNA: TGTGCCAGCAGCCCCGATGGGAACAATGAGCAGTTCTTC
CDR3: CASSPDGNNEQFF

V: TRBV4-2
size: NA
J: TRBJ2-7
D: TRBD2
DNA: TGTGCCAGCAGCCTTGACAGGACTAGCGTCAGAGTCGAGCAGTACTTC
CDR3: CASSLDRTSVRVEQYF

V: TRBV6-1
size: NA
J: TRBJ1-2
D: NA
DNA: TGTGCCAGCAGTGAAATCGTAGGGCAGGACGTTACCTATGGCTACACCTTC
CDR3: CASSEIVGQDVTYGYTF

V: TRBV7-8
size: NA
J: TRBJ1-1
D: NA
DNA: TGTGCCAGCAGCTACCCCGCCGTTGGGGGGGCAAACACTGAAGCTTTCTTT
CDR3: CASSYPAVGGANTEAFF

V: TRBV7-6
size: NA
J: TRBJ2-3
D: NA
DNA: TGTGCCAGCAGCTGGAGGGACTCGCGAGATACGCAGTATTTT
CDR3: CASSWRDSRDTQYF

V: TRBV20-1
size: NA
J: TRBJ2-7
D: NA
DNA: TGCAGTGCTAGAGTCTTGAGTGAGCAGTACTTC
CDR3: CSARVLSEQYF

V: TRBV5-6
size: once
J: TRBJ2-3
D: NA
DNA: TGTGCCAGCAGCTTGGTCTCAGGTCCAGATACGCAGTATTTT
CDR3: CASSLVSGPDTQYF

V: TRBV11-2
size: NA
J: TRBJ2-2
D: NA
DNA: TGTGCCAGCAGCTGGCCCCCCCGCCAGGGATCAAACACCGGGGAGCTGTTTTTT
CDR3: CASSWPPRQGSNTGELFF

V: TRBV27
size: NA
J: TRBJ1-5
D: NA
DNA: TGTGCCAGCAGTCCCTCCTCAGGGGAAGTCGATCAGCCCCAGCATTTT
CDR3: CASSPSSGEVDQPQHF

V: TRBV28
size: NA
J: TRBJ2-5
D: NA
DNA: TGTGCCAGCAGTGTAATTCGGCAGGGTACAGAGACCCAGTACTTC
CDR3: CASSVIRQGTETQYF

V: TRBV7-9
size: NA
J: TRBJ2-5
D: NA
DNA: TGTGCCAGCAGCTTAGTGCAGCTAGAGACCCAGTACTTC
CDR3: CASSLVQLETQYF